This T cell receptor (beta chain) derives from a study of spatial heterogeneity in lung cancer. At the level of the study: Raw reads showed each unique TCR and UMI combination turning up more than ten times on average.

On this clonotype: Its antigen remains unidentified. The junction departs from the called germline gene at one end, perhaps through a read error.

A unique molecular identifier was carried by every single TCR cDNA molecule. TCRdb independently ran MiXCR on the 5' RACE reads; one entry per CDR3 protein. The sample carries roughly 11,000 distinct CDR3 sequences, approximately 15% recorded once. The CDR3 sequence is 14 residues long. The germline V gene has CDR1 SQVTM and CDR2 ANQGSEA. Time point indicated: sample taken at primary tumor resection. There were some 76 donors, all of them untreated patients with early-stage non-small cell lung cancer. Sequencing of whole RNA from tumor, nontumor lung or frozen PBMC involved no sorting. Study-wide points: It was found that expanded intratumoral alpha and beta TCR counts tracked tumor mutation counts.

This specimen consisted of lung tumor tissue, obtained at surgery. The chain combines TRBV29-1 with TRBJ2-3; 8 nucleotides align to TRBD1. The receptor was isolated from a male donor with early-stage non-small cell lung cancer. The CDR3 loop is CSVGQGRGTDTEYF. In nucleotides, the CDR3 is TGCAGCGTAGGACAGGGCCGCGGCACAGATACGGAGTATTTT.